The source of this T cell receptor beta chain is a study of T-cell memory formation after mild COVID-19. Background on the study: TCR clusters were mostly confined to one donor each. Whole-study results and caveats: Chiefly within CM and EM were the contracting CD4+ clones; CD8+ ones were within EMRA. Clones that shrank (day 15 to 85) were balanced CD4/CD8, whereas later expanders leaned CD4+.

Employing constant-segment primers, 5'RACE generated TCR alpha and TCR beta cDNA libraries bearing sample barcodes and UMIs. MiXCR, run by TCRdb on the 5' RACE reads, gives a single entry per CDR3 protein. The data show some 150,000 distinct CDR3 sequences, 11% to 15% seen once. Germline V gene sequence: CDR1 LNHNV, CDR2 YYDKDF (reference sequence). This CDR3 contains 17 residues. J lost 0 bases, V lost 0 bases, and 6 bases had no gene match. This clonotype was observed a handful of times. Its antigen is as yet unknown. The TCR sequence derives from an adult woman who had mild COVID-19 (a few samples of this study predate the infection). Cell type and time point are not known. Sequenced material: PBMCs or a T cell subset sorted from them (not recorded which). This chain uses TRBV15 with TRBJ2-7, with 9 bases identical to TRBD1. DNA of the CDR3: TGTGCCACCAGCAGAGAAGGGACAGGGATCCTCTCCTACGAGCAGTACTTC. Amino acids: CATSREGTGILSYEQYF.